The 14 T cell receptor beta chains below were found in one sample sequenced in a study of CDR3 diversity in severe acne. TCRdb passed the PCR reads through MiXCR, listing each CDR3 protein once. This sample yields around 94,000 distinct CDR3 sequences, of which roughly half are seen a single time; roughly an eighth belongs to the top ten. Sequencing was carried out using blood. The receptors stem from a male donor with acne.

The chain is built from TRBV9 and TRBJ2-7; a possible D gene is TRBD1 (5 bases). Germline V gene lookup returns CDR1 SGDLS and CDR2 YYNGEE. The CDR3 length is 15 residues. Trimming took 0 bases from V and 2 from J, leaving 12 bases between them. The CDR3 spells CASSVGGTTTYEQYF. CDR3 nucleotide sequence: TGTGCCAGCAGCGTAGGGGGCACAACTACCTACGAGCAGTACTTC.

The chain employs TRBV20-1 and TRBJ1-5, with a weak D call TRBD1 (5 bases). Trimming left V 8 bases short and J 6 bases short, with 14 bases between. This CDR3 has 12 amino acids. Germline assignment: CDR1 DFQATT and CDR2 SNEGSKA (reference sequence). The CDR3 bases are TGCAGTTGGACGGGGCCCAGTCAGCCCCAGCATTTT. Protein product: CSWTGPSQPQHF.

In its sample, this clonotype was seen many times. The chain couples TRBV20-1 to TRBJ2-7, with D possibly matching TRBD2 (5 bases). Trimming pared 3 bases from V and 3 bases from J, leaving 12 bases between. CDR3 length: 13 amino acids. Germline V lookup: CDR1 DFQATT, CDR2 SNEGSKA (reference sequence). CDR3 nucleotide sequence: TGCAGTGCTAGGCCCCTCGGGGACTACGAGCAGTACGTC. It is translated as CSARPLGDYEQYV.

The CDR3 sequence is CASSQGRQGAYEQYF. The CDR3 nucleotides are TGCGCCAGCAGCCAAGGTCGACAGGGGGCGTACGAGCAGTACTTC. The chain links TRBV4-3 to TRBJ2-7; TRBD1 matches at 10 bases. The junction had 4 bases not matched to a gene; V was cut back by 1 base and J by 4 bases. The CDR3 is made up of 15 amino acids. The V gene's germline CDR1 is LGHNA and CDR2 YSLEER.

A remark on this clonotype: This may come from a read error, since a much larger clone is one base off. This rearrangement joins TRBV25-1 to TRBJ1-3; D remains ambiguous. Deletions cut 3 bases from V and 6 bases from J, with 15 bases between. The CDR3 is made up of 15 amino acids. CDR1 and CDR2 (germline): MGHDK, SYGVNS. The CDR3 reads CASSDRRSDENTIYF. Here the CDR3 DNA reads TGTGCCAGCAGTGATCGACGGTCAGATGAAAACACCATATATTTT.

In its sample, this clonotype ranks as medium-sized. This sequence joins TRBV19 and TRBJ2-7, with a possible D match to TRBD1 (6 bases). The V and J ends lost 3 bases and 3 bases respectively, with 12 bases between them. Germline assignment: CDR1 LNHDA and CDR2 SQIVND (reference sequence). This CDR3 spans 14 amino acids. This CDR3 is CASSIQGLFYEQYF. As DNA, the CDR3 is TGTGCCAGTAGTATTCAGGGGCTATTCTACGAGCAGTACTTC. The whole variable domain, filled in from reference TRBV19 and TRBJ2-7, reads DGGITQSPKYLFRKEGQNVTLSCEQNLNHDAMYWYRQDPGQGLRLIYYSQIVNDFQKGDIAEGYSVSREKKESFPLTVTSAQKNPTAFYLCASSIQGLFYEQYFGPGTRLTVT.

This clonotype showed up many times. The chain couples TRBV28 to TRBJ1-6; D remains ambiguous. This CDR3 spans 14 amino acids. Trimming pared 6 bases from V and 9 bases from J, leaving 15 bases between. In germline, CDR1 is MDHEN, CDR2 SYDVKM. This CDR3 reads CASRPEKASSPLHF. As DNA, the CDR3 is TGTGCCAGCAGGCCAGAAAAAGCCAGTTCACCCCTCCACTTT.

This clonotype was counted many times. The chain is built from TRBV5-6 and TRBJ1-4, with D perhaps TRBD1 (5 bases). The ends were cut back, 1 base at V and 3 bases at J, with 10 bases in the middle. The CDR3 sequence is 15 residues long. CDR1 is SGHDT and CDR2 is YYEEEE in the germline V gene. CDR3 loop: CASSLSGRANEKLFF. The CDR3 DNA follows: TGTGCCAGCAGCTTGTCAGGGAGGGCTAATGAAAAACTGTTTTTT.

This clonotype has a single count. V is TRBV7-9 and J is TRBJ2-7; no reliable D call. Trimming removed 1 base at V and 3 bases at J, with 10 bases between. The CDR3 runs to 14 residues. In germline, CDR1 is SEHNR, CDR2 FQNEAQ (reference sequence). The DNA for the CDR3 is TGTGCCAGCAGCTTAGGAGGAACATACTACGAGCAGTACTTC. This gives the protein CASSLGGTYYEQYF.

A remark on this clonotype: Mismatch with germline at one junction end may stem from a read error. CDR3 in amino acids: CASSRAGWETGELFF. The CDR3 nucleotides read TGTGCTAGCAGTCGAGCAGGTTGGGAAACCGGGGAGCTGTTTTTT. The rearrangement joins TRBV7-7 to TRBJ2-2; the D is unclear. This CDR3 has 15 amino acids. Germline V gene sequence: CDR1 SSHAT, CDR2 FNYEAQ (reference sequence).

The sample holds a few counts of this clonotype. This chain connects TRBV4-2 to TRBJ1-6; D gene unclear. The V gene lost 1 base and the J gene lost 5 bases, with 12 bases spanning the gap. CDR3 length: 16 residues. The germline gives CDR1 LGHNA, CDR2 YNFKEQ. The chain's CDR3 is CASSQVGRTDNSPLHF. CDR3 DNA sequence: TGTGCCAGCAGCCAAGTGGGCCGGACCGATAATTCACCCCTCCACTTT.

Comment on this clonotype: This may be a read error, as it is one base from a much larger clone. This chain joins TRBV10-3 and TRBJ2-2; 7 bases agree with TRBD1. The germline V gene has CDR1 ENHRY and CDR2 SYGVKD. The length of the CDR3 is 16 residues. CDR3 sequence: CATSESWTGNTGELFF. Here the CDR3 DNA reads TGTGCCACCAGTGAGTCATGGACAGGGAACACCGGGGAGCTGTTTTTT.

The chain uses TRBV20-1 and TRBJ2-7, with D maybe TRBD2 (12 bases). This CDR3 has 18 residues. The V end lost 4 bases, the J end lost 2 bases, and 27 bases lay between the germline ends. Germline V gives CDR1 DFQATT, CDR2 SNEGSKA (reference sequence). The CDR3 nucleotides are TGCAGTGCTAACCCTCTGACTAGCGGGGGACAGGGGGCCTACGAGCAGTACTTC. It translates to CSANPLTSGGQGAYEQYF.

This clonotype has at least ten counts. This chain connects TRBV20-1 to TRBJ2-5, with 9 bases identical to TRBD1. This CDR3 is built from 14 residues. V shed 0 bases and J 4 bases; nucleotides not matched to a gene: 3. Germline V CDR1 and CDR2: DFQATT, SNEGSKA (reference sequence). The CDR3 protein is CSARDGGQGETQYF. The CDR3 nucleotides are TGCAGTGCTAGAGATGGGGGACAGGGAGAGACCCAGTACTTC.